The clone carrying this TCR beta chain was recorded once. The CDR3 contains 18 residues. These data come from a study of blood T cell repertoires in COVID-19. Study overall: Acute and convalescent COVID-19 specimens originated in the United States, Italy and Spain.

In the original processing: Amplification of reference gene primers provided the estimated nucleated cell counts. Assay: immunoSEQ multiplex PCR; the TCRdb copy retains only in-frame clones and omits some. V, J and clone size were drawn from that table, and D and trimming were deduced from the DNA. The sample shows fewer than 65,000 clones, just under 80% of them seen only once. Sequenced sample: peripheral blood. The sequence was collected from a human donor in a cohort sampled during active COVID-19. The chain employs TRBV21-1 and TRBJ1-5; TRBD1, the table's D call, was not compared with the DNA. TRBV21-1 is deemed a pseudogene. The CDR3 bases are TGTGCCAGCAGCAACAATGTCAGGGCAGTAAGAGTGGTTCAGCCCCAGCATTTT. Residues: CASSNNVRAVRVVQPQHF.